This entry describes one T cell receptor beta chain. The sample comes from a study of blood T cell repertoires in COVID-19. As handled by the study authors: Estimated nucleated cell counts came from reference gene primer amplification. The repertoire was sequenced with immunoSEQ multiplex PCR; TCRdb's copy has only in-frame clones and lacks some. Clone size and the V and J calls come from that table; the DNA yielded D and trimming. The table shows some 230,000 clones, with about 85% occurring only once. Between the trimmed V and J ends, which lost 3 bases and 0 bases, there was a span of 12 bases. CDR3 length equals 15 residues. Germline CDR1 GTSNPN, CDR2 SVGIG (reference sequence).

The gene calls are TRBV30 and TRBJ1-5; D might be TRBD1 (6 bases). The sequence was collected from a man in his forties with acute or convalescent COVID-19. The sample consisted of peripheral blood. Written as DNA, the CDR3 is TGTGCCTGGAGCAGGGGACGTCTTAGCAATCAGCCCCAGCATTTT. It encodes CAWSRGRLSNQPQHF.